This T cell receptor (beta chain) came from a study of shared clonotypes between healthy human individuals. V was trimmed by 4 bases and J by 6 bases, leaving 11 bases between them. The CDR3 covers 13 residues. The V gene's germline CDR1 is LGHNT and CDR2 FRNRAP. General study results and limits: Some naive CD4 clonotypes, approximately 4.5%, turned up in common across a few donors.

Here immunoSEQ multiplex PCR was the method, and the copy in TCRdb shows in-frame clones only, minus some. The table shows 740,000 or so clones, with approximately 73% occurring only once. This clone was found once. Its specificity is unknown. The specimen sequenced was memory CD4+ T cells sorted from blood. Subset: CD45RA-negative fraction. This rearrangement joins TRBV12-5 to TRBJ2-3, with D perhaps TRBD1 (6 bases). This receptor was identified in a woman in her twenties or thirties in good health. CDR3 nucleotides: TGTGCTAGTGGTTCAGGGGCTGGGGATACGCAGTATTTT. This encodes CASGSGAGDTQYF.